A selection of T cell receptor beta chains follows, all from one sample in a study of T cell changes during pregnancy in multiple sclerosis. Sequencing was performed with immunoSEQ multiplex PCR; in TCRdb, only in-frame clones are kept and a portion is missing. The data show over 55,000 clones, 80% to 90% seen once. The sample was peripheral blood, taken in the first trimester of pregnancy. These receptors all stem from a female donor with multiple sclerosis, enrolled in a pregnancy study. The CDR3 runs from the conserved cysteine through the conserved F or W. D genes are given only for firm matches. Part of the rows lack a size; the others show once, few, many or a class for expanded clones.

clone_size,v_call,d_call,j_call,cdr3_aa,cdr3_nt
NA,TRBV7-2,NA,TRBJ2-6,CASSTSLSGANVLTF,TGTGCCAGCAGCACATCCCTCTCTGGGGCCAACGTCCTGACTTTC
NA,TRBV4-2,TRBD1,TRBJ1-2,CASSQDPGDRGLGYTF,TGTGCCAGCAGCCAAGATCCGGGGGACAGGGGTCTGGGCTACACCTTC
few,TRBV19,TRBD1,TRBJ1-3,CASGRGNLGNTIYF,TGTGCCAGTGGCAGGGGGAACCTTGGAAACACCATATATTTT
NA,TRBV7-6,NA,TRBJ2-2,CASSLGTPTGYTGELFF,TGTGCCAGCAGCTTAGGGACGCCGACGGGGTACACCGGGGAGCTGTTTTTT
NA,TRBV19,TRBD1,TRBJ1-1,CASTSDRGLTEAFF,TGTGCCAGTACCTCAGACAGGGGGCTTACTGAAGCTTTCTTT
NA,TRBV10-3,NA,TRBJ1-6,CAISEITGNSPLHF,TGTGCCATCAGTGAGATAACAGGGAATTCACCCCTCCACTTT
NA,TRBV6-4,NA,TRBJ2-1,CASSDPPGNEQFF,TGTGCCAGCAGTGACCCCCCGGGAAATGAGCAGTTCTTC
NA,TRBV6-5,NA,TRBJ1-1,CASSYSKGEMNTEAFF,TGTGCCAGCAGTTACTCGAAGGGAGAAATGAACACTGAAGCTTTCTTT
NA,TRBV6-1,TRBD1,TRBJ2-2,CASSGQGFWTGELFF,TGTGCCAGCAGTGGACAGGGGTTCTGGACCGGGGAGCTGTTTTTT
NA,TRBV30,NA,TRBJ1-2,CAWSFRELYGYTF,TGTGCCTGGAGTTTCAGGGAATTGTATGGCTACACCTTC
NA,TRBV4-2,TRBD2,TRBJ2-1,CASSQDTSGGYNEQFF,TGTGCCAGCAGCCAAGATACTAGCGGGGGCTACAATGAGCAGTTCTTC
once,TRBV6-5,NA,TRBJ1-4,CASSYGGHIIEKLFF,TGTGCCAGCAGTTACGGGGGCCACATCATTGAAAAACTGTTTTTT
NA,TRBV5-6,NA,TRBJ2-5,CASSLDLSTETQYF,TGTGCCAGCAGCTTGGACTTGTCTACGGAGACCCAGTACTTC
once,TRBV6-1,NA,TRBJ2-5,CASSEMTGRQETQYF,TGTGCCAGCAGTGAGATGACAGGAAGACAAGAGACCCAGTACTTC
NA,TRBV11-2,TRBD2,TRBJ2-7,CASSWGGAGFSYEQYF,TGTGCCAGCAGCTGGGGGGGAGCGGGGTTCTCCTACGAGCAGTACTTC
NA,TRBV14,NA,TRBJ2-2,CASSHQPRGHGELFF,TGTGCCAGCAGCCACCAGCCCAGGGGCCACGGGGAGCTGTTTTTT
few,TRBV9,TRBD1,TRBJ1-1,CASSSLQGHTEAFF,TGTGCCAGCAGCTCTCTACAGGGGCACACTGAAGCTTTCTTT
once,TRBV4-1,TRBD1,TRBJ1-4,CASSQEGQGATNEKLFF,TGCGCCAGCAGCCAAGAAGGACAGGGGGCTACTAATGAAAAACTGTTTTTT
NA,TRBV13,NA,TRBJ1-2,CASSFGPLGAYGYTF,TGTGCCAGCAGCTTTGGACCTCTAGGGGCTTATGGCTACACCTTC
NA,TRBV7-9,TRBD1,TRBJ1-1,CASSHPTGENTEAFF,TGTGCCAGCAGCCACCCGACAGGGGAGAACACTGAAGCTTTCTTT
NA,TRBV7-7,NA,TRBJ2-3,CASSEQGATDTQYF,TGTGCCAGCAGCGAACAGGGTGCCACAGATACGCAGTATTTT
NA,TRBV7-7,NA,TRBJ2-1,CASSLEQASYNEQFF,TGTGCCAGCAGCTTAGAACAGGCCTCCTACAATGAGCAGTTCTTC
once,TRBV7-2,TRBD2,TRBJ2-1,CASSFGLAGSNEQFF,TGTGCCAGCAGCTTTGGACTAGCGGGGAGTAATGAGCAGTTCTTC
few,TRBV7-3,TRBD1,TRBJ1-2,CASSVGTAHGYTF,TGTGCCAGCAGCGTCGGGACAGCCCATGGCTACACCTTC
NA,TRBV4-2,TRBD2,TRBJ2-5,CASSHSWTSSQETQYF,TGTGCCAGCAGCCATTCCTGGACTAGCAGCCAAGAGACCCAGTACTTC
NA,TRBV9,TRBD2,TRBJ2-7,CASSAGTSGYQSYEQYF,TGTGCCAGCAGCGCCGGGACTAGCGGGTACCAAAGCTACGAGCAGTACTTC
NA,TRBV30,NA,TRBJ1-3,CAWSLVSGNTIYF,TGTGCCTGGAGTCTAGTCTCTGGAAACACCATATATTTT
NA,TRBV19,TRBD1,TRBJ2-7,CASSSHRQGLDEQYF,TGTGCCAGTAGTTCCCATCGACAGGGGCTGGACGAGCAGTACTTC
NA,TRBV7-9,TRBD1,TRBJ1-1,CASSLGQSKLNTEAFF,TGTGCCAGCAGTTTGGGACAGAGTAAACTGAACACTGAAGCTTTCTTT
NA,TRBV7-8,TRBD2,TRBJ2-1,CASSRIRLAGAYNEQFF,TGTGCCAGCAGCCGCATCCGACTAGCGGGGGCCTACAATGAGCAGTTCTTC
NA,TRBV2,TRBD2,TRBJ2-5,CASTGLAEETQYF,TGTGCCAGCACCGGACTAGCGGAAGAGACCCAGTACTTC
once,TRBV7-6,TRBD2,TRBJ2-1,CASSLALAGDEQFF,TGTGCCAGCAGCTTAGCGCTAGCGGGAGATGAGCAGTTCTTC
few,TRBV4-1,NA,TRBJ1-4,CASSQEGVREKLFF,TGCGCCAGCAGCCAAGAAGGAGTTCGTGAAAAACTGTTTTTT
once,TRBV9,NA,TRBJ2-1,CASSVTGESYNEQFF,TGTGCCAGCAGCGTAACGGGAGAGTCCTACAATGAGCAGTTCTTC
NA,TRBV7-2,TRBD2,TRBJ2-5,CASGFGRSGTQYF,TGTGCCAGCGGATTCGGGAGGTCTGGGACCCAGTACTTC
NA,TRBV7-9,TRBD2,TRBJ2-5,CASGTSGDRETQYF,TGTGCCAGCGGGACTAGCGGGGACCGGGAGACCCAGTACTTC
NA,TRBV7-2,NA,TRBJ2-3,CASSQGQLNTDTQYF,TGTGCCAGCAGCCAAGGACAGCTTAACACAGATACGCAGTATTTT
once,TRBV5-1,NA,TRBJ1-1,CASSSPSPGTGATEAFF,TGCGCCAGCAGCTCCCCCTCACCTGGGACTGGTGCCACTGAAGCTTTCTTT
NA,TRBV5-4,TRBD2,TRBJ2-2,CASSVGLAGAGELFF,TGTGCCAGCTCTGTGGGGCTAGCGGGAGCCGGGGAGCTGTTTTTT
NA,TRBV7-9,TRBD2,TRBJ2-3,CASSLGTSTPSTDTQYF,TGTGCCAGCAGCTTAGGGACTAGCACCCCTAGCACAGATACGCAGTATTTT